This TCR beta chain emerged from a study of shared clonotypes between healthy human individuals. Findings and caveats of the study: Between several donors, naive CD4 clonotypes were shared at a level of roughly 5.5%.

Clones were read by immunoSEQ multiplex PCR, and TCRdb kept only the in-frame ones, dropping some. The sample shows about 2 million clones, about 95% of them seen only once. Negatively enriched CD4+ T cells were divided by CD45RA into naive and memory. The count of this clone is one. As yet, its antigen is unknown. The CDR3 covers 14 residues. With 5 bases removed from V and 6 bases from J, the gap between germline ends came to 14 bases. Germline CDR1 and CDR2: SGHRS and YFSETQ. The V and J genes are TRBV5-1 and TRBJ1-4; the D gene is possibly TRBD1 (5 bases). The sequenced sample consisted of naive CD4+ T cells sorted from blood. Sample subset: CD45RA+ positively selected. This TCR came from a man aged 18 to 30 in good health. The CDR3 region is CASRQDPDDEKLFF. The CDR3 bases are TGCGCCAGCAGACAGGACCCGGACGATGAAAAACTGTTTTTT.